These T cell receptor beta chains were read from a single sample in a study of blood T cell repertoires in COVID-19. Assay: immunoSEQ multiplex PCR; the TCRdb copy retains only in-frame clones and omits some. Seen here are hundreds of thousands of clones, 82% observed once, and the top ten hold approximately 4%. Sequencing was performed on peripheral blood. These receptors were obtained from a woman over 75 with acute or convalescent COVID-19. Both conserved end residues are part of each CDR3. Fields, in order: CDR3 protein, CDR3 DNA, J gene, V gene, D gene, clone size. D genes are given only for firm matches. The size of a clone is reported for some rows only, either as once, few or many, or as a class for expanded clones.

CDR3: CASSPQSRLNYGYTF
DNA: TGTGCCAGTAGTCCCCAGAGCAGGCTGAACTATGGCTACACCTTC
J: TRBJ1-2
V: TRBV19
D: .
size: .

CDR3: CASSQLGLEKLFF
DNA: TGTGCCAGCAGCCAATTGGGGCTAGAAAAACTGTTTTTT
J: TRBJ1-4
V: TRBV3-1/TRBV3-2
D: .
size: .

CDR3: CASSPPEGGTYNEQFF
DNA: TGTGCCAGCAGCCCCCCGGAGGGCGGAACCTACAATGAGCAGTTCTTC
J: TRBJ2-1
V: TRBV7-3
D: .
size: .

CDR3: CASRLLGQSSYEQYF
DNA: TGTGCCAGCAGACTTCTGGGACAGAGCTCCTACGAGCAGTACTTC
J: TRBJ2-7
V: TRBV27
D: TRBD1
size: .

CDR3: CATSRPSGRGTDTQYF
DNA: TGTGCCACCAGTAGGCCTAGCGGCCGTGGCACAGATACGCAGTATTTT
J: TRBJ2-3
V: TRBV24-1
D: TRBD2
size: once

CDR3: CASSQGQGVFVGYTF
DNA: TGCGCCAGCAGCCAAGGACAGGGGGTATTCGTTGGCTACACCTTC
J: TRBJ1-2
V: TRBV4-1
D: TRBD1
size: few

CDR3: CASSLARGAGDEQYF
DNA: TGTGCCAGCAGCTTAGCGCGGGGGGCTGGCGACGAGCAGTACTTC
J: TRBJ2-7
V: TRBV7-6
D: TRBD2
size: .

CDR3: CASSAPRGTGELFF
DNA: TGTGCCAGCAGTGCCCCGCGGGGGACCGGGGAGCTGTTTTTT
J: TRBJ2-2
V: TRBV2
D: TRBD2
size: .

CDR3: CASRLRSGQLNTEAFF
DNA: TGTGCCAGCAGGTTAAGATCGGGACAGTTGAACACTGAAGCTTTCTTT
J: TRBJ1-1
V: TRBV27
D: TRBD1
size: once

CDR3: CASSLNGRAAGGNTIYF
DNA: TGTGCCAGCAGTTTAAATGGCAGGGCCGCTGGGGGAAACACCATATATTTT
J: TRBJ1-3
V: TRBV27
D: .
size: .

CDR3: CAWSGERQGGTEAFF
DNA: TGTGCCTGGAGTGGGGAGCGACAGGGGGGGACTGAAGCTTTCTTT
J: TRBJ1-1
V: TRBV30
D: TRBD1
size: few

CDR3: CASTLQARGTEAFF
DNA: TGTGCCAGTACTCTACAGGCGCGGGGCACTGAAGCTTTCTTT
J: TRBJ1-1
V: TRBV19
D: .
size: .

CDR3: CASSSGQGETQYF
DNA: TGTGCCAGCAGCTCCGGGCAGGGGGAGACCCAGTACTTC
J: TRBJ2-5
V: TRBV5-8
D: .
size: once

CDR3: CASSSLYEQYF
DNA: TGTGCCAGCAGCTCGTTGTACGAGCAGTACTTC
J: TRBJ2-7
V: TRBV11-2
D: .
size: .

CDR3: CASSLRGDEKLFF
DNA: TGTGCCAGCAGCCTCCGGGGGGATGAAAAACTGTTTTTT
J: TRBJ1-4
V: TRBV3-1/TRBV3-2
D: .
size: .

CDR3: CASSGSAAGDTQYF
DNA: TGTGCCAGCAGCGGTAGCGCCGCAGGAGATACGCAGTATTTT
J: TRBJ2-3
V: TRBV9
D: .
size: .

CDR3: CASSSPASGGYDEQYF
DNA: TGTGCCAGCAGTTCGCCCGCTTCGGGGGGATACGACGAGCAGTACTTC
J: TRBJ2-7
V: TRBV27
D: TRBD2
size: .

CDR3: CASSLGQGGYTF
DNA: TGTGCCAGCAGCTTGGGACAGGGTGGCTACACCTTC
J: TRBJ1-2
V: TRBV6-5
D: TRBD1
size: .

CDR3: CASSIQGSVYEQYF
DNA: TGTGCCAGTAGTATCCAGGGGTCGGTCTACGAGCAGTACTTC
J: TRBJ2-7
V: TRBV19
D: .
size: .

CDR3: CAWSIQDSYEQYF
DNA: TGTGCCTGGAGTATCCAGGACTCCTACGAGCAGTACTTC
J: TRBJ2-7
V: TRBV30
D: .
size: once

CDR3: CASSLAGSTDTQYF
DNA: TGTGCCAGCAGCCTAGCGGGAAGCACAGATACGCAGTATTTT
J: TRBJ2-3
V: TRBV14
D: TRBD2
size: .

CDR3: CATRQVSTDTQYF
DNA: TGTGCCACCAGACAAGTGAGCACAGATACGCAGTATTTT
J: TRBJ2-3
V: TRBV6-5
D: .
size: .

CDR3: CASRRQGIWSGELFF
DNA: TGTGCCAGCAGGCGACAGGGGATATGGTCCGGGGAGCTGTTTTTT
J: TRBJ2-2
V: TRBV5-6
D: TRBD1
size: few

CDR3: CASSEGLGGTEAFF
DNA: TGTGCCAGCAGCGAAGGGTTGGGGGGCACTGAAGCTTTCTTT
J: TRBJ1-1
V: TRBV9
D: .
size: once

CDR3: CASGDSGDTQYF
DNA: TGTGCCAGCGGCGATAGCGGGGATACGCAGTATTTT
J: TRBJ2-3
V: TRBV2
D: TRBD2
size: .

CDR3: CASSYSLGYGEKLFF
DNA: TGTGCCAGCAGTTACTCGCTCGGGTACGGGGAAAAACTGTTTTTT
J: TRBJ1-4
V: TRBV6-5
D: .
size: .

CDR3: CASSSPGVPYEQYF
DNA: TGTGCCAGCAGCTCTCCAGGGGTTCCCTACGAGCAGTACTTC
J: TRBJ2-7
V: TRBV7-2
D: .
size: .

CDR3: CASIEQGRPEKLFF
DNA: TGTGCCAGTATTGAACAGGGACGACCTGAAAAACTGTTTTTT
J: TRBJ1-4
V: TRBV19
D: .
size: once

CDR3: CAISEPTGTLRENTEAFF
DNA: TGTGCCATCAGCGAGCCAACAGGGACCCTACGGGAGAACACTGAAGCTTTCTTT
J: TRBJ1-1
V: TRBV10-3
D: .
size: .

CDR3: CASSKTGQLGETQYF
DNA: TGTGCCAGCAGCAAAACGGGACAACTCGGGGAGACCCAGTACTTC
J: TRBJ2-5
V: TRBV21-1
D: .
size: .

CDR3: CASSQGLEFYGYTF
DNA: TGTGCCAGCAGCCAGGGCTTAGAATTTTATGGCTACACCTTC
J: TRBJ1-2
V: TRBV3-1/TRBV3-2
D: .
size: .

CDR3: CASSGGPSGGRYQETQYF
DNA: TGTGCCAGCAGCGGAGGCCCAAGCGGGGGGAGGTACCAAGAGACCCAGTACTTC
J: TRBJ2-5
V: TRBV5-4
D: TRBD2
size: .

CDR3: CASSTPAGATNEKLFF
DNA: TGTGCCAGTAGTACCCCCGCGGGCGCAACTAATGAAAAACTGTTTTTT
J: TRBJ1-4
V: TRBV19
D: .
size: few

CDR3: CASSQLGGSNTEAFF
DNA: TGTGCCAGCAGCCAATTAGGGGGATCGAACACTGAAGCTTTCTTT
J: TRBJ1-1
V: TRBV3-1/TRBV3-2
D: .
size: .

CDR3: CASSLQGSKEKLFF
DNA: TGTGCCAGCAGCCTGCAGGGCTCGAAGGAAAAACTGTTTTTT
J: TRBJ1-4
V: TRBV11-2
D: .
size: .

CDR3: CASSPDRGRMPQHF
DNA: TGTGCCAGCAGCCCGGACAGGGGGAGAATGCCCCAGCATTTT
J: TRBJ1-5
V: TRBV2
D: TRBD1
size: few

CDR3: CASSDNRGITEAFF
DNA: TGTGCCAGCAGTGACAACAGGGGAATCACTGAAGCTTTCTTT
J: TRBJ1-1
V: TRBV6-1
D: TRBD1
size: .

CDR3: CAISGGSSLEGVTF
DNA: TGTGCCATCAGTGGGGGAAGTAGCCTCGAGGGAGTCACCTTC
J: TRBJ1-2
V: TRBV10-3
D: .
size: .

CDR3: CASSEPGQHYGYTF
DNA: TGTGCCAGCAGCGAACCGGGACAGCATTATGGCTACACCTTC
J: TRBJ1-2
V: TRBV7-9
D: TRBD1
size: few

CDR3: CASSPTSGQGTYGYTF
DNA: TGTGCCAGCTCACCAACGTCTGGACAGGGTACCTATGGCTACACCTTC
J: TRBJ1-2
V: TRBV18
D: TRBD1
size: .

CDR3: CASSERVFYGYTF
DNA: TGTGCCAGCAGTGAGAGGGTTTTCTATGGCTACACCTTC
J: TRBJ1-2
V: TRBV28
D: .
size: few

CDR3: CASSRGQGDNTEAFF
DNA: TGCGCCAGCAGCAGAGGACAGGGTGATAACACTGAAGCTTTCTTT
J: TRBJ1-1
V: TRBV5-1
D: TRBD1
size: .